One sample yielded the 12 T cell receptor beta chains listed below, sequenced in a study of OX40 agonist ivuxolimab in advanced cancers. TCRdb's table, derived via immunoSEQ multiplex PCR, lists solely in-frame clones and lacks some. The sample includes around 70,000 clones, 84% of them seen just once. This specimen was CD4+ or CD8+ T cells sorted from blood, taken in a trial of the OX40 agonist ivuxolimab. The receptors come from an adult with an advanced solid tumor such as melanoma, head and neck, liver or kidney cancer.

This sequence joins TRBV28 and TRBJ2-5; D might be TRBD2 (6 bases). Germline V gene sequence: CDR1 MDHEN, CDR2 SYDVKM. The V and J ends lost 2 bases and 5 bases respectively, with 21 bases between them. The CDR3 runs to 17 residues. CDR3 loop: CASSLRVGTPFEETQYF. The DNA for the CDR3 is TGTGCCAGCAGTTTACGGGTCGGGACTCCCTTTGAGGAGACCCAGTACTTC.

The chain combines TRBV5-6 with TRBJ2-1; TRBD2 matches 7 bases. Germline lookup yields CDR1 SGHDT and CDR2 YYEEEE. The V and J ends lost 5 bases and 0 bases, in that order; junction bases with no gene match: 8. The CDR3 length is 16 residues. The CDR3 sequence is CASSSTGGGSYNEQFF. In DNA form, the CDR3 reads TGTGCCAGCAGTTCCACTGGGGGGGGCTCCTACAATGAGCAGTTCTTC.

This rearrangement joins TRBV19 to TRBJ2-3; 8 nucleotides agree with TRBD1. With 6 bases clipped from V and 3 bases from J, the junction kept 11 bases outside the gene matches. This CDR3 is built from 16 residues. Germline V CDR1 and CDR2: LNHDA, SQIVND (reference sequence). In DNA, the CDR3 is TGTGCCAGTAGCCTTACAGGGGGGCGAGGGACAGATACGCAGTATTTT. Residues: CASSLTGGRGTDTQYF.

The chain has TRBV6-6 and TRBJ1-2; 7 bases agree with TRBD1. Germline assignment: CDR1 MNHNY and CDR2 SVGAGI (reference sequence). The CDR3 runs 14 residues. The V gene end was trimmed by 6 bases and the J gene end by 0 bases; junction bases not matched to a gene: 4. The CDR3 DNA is TGTGCCAGCAGAGCGGACAGGTCTAACTATGGCTACACCTTC. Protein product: CASRADRSNYGYTF.

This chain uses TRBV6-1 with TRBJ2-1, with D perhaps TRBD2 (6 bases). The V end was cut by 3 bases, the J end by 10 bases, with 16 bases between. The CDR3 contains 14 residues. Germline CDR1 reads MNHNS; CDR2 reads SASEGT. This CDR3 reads CASSDRGRLREQFF. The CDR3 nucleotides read TGTGCCAGCAGTGATCGAGGGAGGCTGCGGGAGCAGTTCTTC.

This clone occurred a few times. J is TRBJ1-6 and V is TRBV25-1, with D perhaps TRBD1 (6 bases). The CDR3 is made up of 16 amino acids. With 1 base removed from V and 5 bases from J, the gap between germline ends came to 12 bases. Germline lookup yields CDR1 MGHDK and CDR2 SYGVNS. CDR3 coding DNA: TGTGCCAGCAGTGAATTGAGGGGGAGAGATAATTCACCCCTCCACTTT. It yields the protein CASSELRGRDNSPLHF.

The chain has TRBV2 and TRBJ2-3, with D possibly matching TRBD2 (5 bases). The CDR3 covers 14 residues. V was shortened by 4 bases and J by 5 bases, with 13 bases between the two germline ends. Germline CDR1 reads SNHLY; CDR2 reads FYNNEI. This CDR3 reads CASSGGLDVDTQYF. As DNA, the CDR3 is TGTGCCAGCAGTGGAGGGCTAGATGTAGATACGCAGTATTTT.

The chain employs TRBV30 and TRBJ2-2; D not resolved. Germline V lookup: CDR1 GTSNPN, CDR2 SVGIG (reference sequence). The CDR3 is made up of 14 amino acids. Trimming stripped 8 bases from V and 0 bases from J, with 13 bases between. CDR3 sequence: CAGDLTANTGELFF. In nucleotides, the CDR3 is TGTGCCGGCGATCTAACAGCGAACACCGGGGAGCTGTTTTTT. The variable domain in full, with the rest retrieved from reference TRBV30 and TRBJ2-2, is SQTIHQWPATLVQPVGSPLSLECTVEGTSNPNLYWYRQAAGRGLQLLFYSVGIGQISSEVPQNLSASRPQDRQFILSSKKLLLSDSGFYLCAGDLTANTGELFFGEGSRLTVL.

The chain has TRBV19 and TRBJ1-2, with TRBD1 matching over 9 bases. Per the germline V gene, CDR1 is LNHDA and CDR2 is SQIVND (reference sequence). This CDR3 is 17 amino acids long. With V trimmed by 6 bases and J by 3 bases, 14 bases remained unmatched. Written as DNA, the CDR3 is TGTGCCAGTAGCCGGACAGGGGCAGGTACGGTGGACTATGGCTACACCTTC. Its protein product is CASSRTGAGTVDYGYTF.

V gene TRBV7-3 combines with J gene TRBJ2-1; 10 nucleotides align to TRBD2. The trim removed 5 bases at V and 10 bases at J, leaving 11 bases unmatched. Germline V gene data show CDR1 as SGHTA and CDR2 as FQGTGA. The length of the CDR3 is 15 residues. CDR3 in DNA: TGTGCCAGCAGCCTTAGCGGGGGGTCCCGAGGGGAGCAGTTCTTC. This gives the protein CASSLSGGSRGEQFF.

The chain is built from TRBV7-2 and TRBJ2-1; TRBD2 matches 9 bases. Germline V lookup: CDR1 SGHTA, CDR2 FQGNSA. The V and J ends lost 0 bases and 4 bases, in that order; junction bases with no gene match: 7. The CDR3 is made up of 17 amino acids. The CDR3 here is CASSLAVAGGLYNEQFF. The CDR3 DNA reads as TGTGCCAGCAGCTTAGCGGTCGCGGGGGGGCTGTACAATGAGCAGTTCTTC.

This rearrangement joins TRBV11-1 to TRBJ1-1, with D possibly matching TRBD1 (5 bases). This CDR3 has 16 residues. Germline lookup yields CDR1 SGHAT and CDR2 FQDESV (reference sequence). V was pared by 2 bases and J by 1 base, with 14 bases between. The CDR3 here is CASSLNFRVRNTEAFF. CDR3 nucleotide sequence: TGTGCCAGCAGCTTAAATTTCAGGGTTCGGAACACTGAAGCTTTCTTT.